The present T cell receptor (beta chain) was sequenced within a study of cytomegalovirus exposure and HLA in healthy donors. V was clipped by 2 bases and J by 0 bases; unmatched bases: 4. Per germline, CDR1 ENHRY and CDR2 SYGVKD. This CDR3 has 16 amino acids. This PCR relied on a set of 60 Vbeta primers and 13 Jbeta primers. Method: immunoSEQ multiplex PCR; TCRdb's copy keeps in-frame clones and lacks some. This sample has about 170,000 clones; 79% occur once, and the top ten carry less than 2.5%. The TCR originated in a woman in her forties or fifties in good health and CMV-seronegative. Sequenced: PBMCs. The V gene is TRBV10-3, the J gene TRBJ1-5, with 7 positions matching TRBD1. Written as DNA, the CDR3 is TGTGCCATCAGTGAGGATAGGGGGCTTAGCAATCAGCCCCAGCATTTT. Translation gives CAISEDRGLSNQPQHF.